One sample yielded the 30 T cell receptor beta chains listed below, sequenced in a study of technical replicates of blood from a few donors. Only in-frame clones appear in the TCRdb table, and some are missing; sequencing was by immunoSEQ multiplex PCR. The sample holds tens of thousands of clones, 91% seen once. The sample was T cells isolated from PBMCs. The receptors originated from a human donor in good health.

This clone occurred once. V is TRBV2 and J is TRBJ1-2; 7 bases agree with TRBD1. This CDR3 is 13 amino acids long. CDR1 is SNHLY, CDR2 FYNNEI, per germline. J lost 8 bases, V lost 4 bases, and 7 bases had no gene match. The CDR3 DNA is TGTGCCAGCAGTGTACGACAGGGACGGGGCTACACCTTC. Translating gives CASSVRQGRGYTF.

This chain joins TRBV21-1 and TRBJ2-1; TRBD2 is the table's D call and was not checked against the DNA. TRBV21-1 constitutes a pseudogene. The CDR3 covers 18 residues. In DNA form, the CDR3 reads TGTGCCAGCAGCAAAGGGGGTTGGCGCGGGAGGGTCGGAGATGAGCAGTTCTTC. Protein sequence: CASSKGGWRGRVGDEQFF.

The chain joins TRBV11-3 to TRBJ2-1, with 7 bases lining up with TRBD2. The CDR3 sequence is 15 residues long. CDR1 and CDR2 from the germline V gene are SGHNT and YENEEA. V was clipped by 7 bases and J by 5 bases; unmatched bases: 11. The CDR3 loop reads CASTLGTGGHNEQFF. DNA of the CDR3: TGTGCCAGCACCCTTGGAACGGGAGGCCACAATGAGCAGTTCTTC.

This chain uses TRBV29-1 with TRBJ2-5, with TRBD2 matching 7 bases. The CDR3 contains 12 residues. Looked up from germline, CDR1 is SQVTM and CDR2 is ANQGSEA. V shed 7 bases, J shed 4 bases, and the junction held 6 bases outside the gene matches. The CDR3: CSAQGGRETQYF. The CDR3 nucleotides read TGCAGCGCCCAAGGCGGGAGAGAGACCCAGTACTTC.

The chain recombines TRBV6-1 with TRBJ1-3, with a tentative D call TRBD1 (5 bases). The V and J ends lost 2 bases and 0 bases respectively, with 8 bases between them. This CDR3 spans 15 amino acids. Per the germline V gene, CDR1 is MNHNS and CDR2 is SASEGT. CDR3 sequence: CASSELTGSGNTIYF. Here the CDR3 DNA reads TGTGCCAGCAGTGAACTCACAGGCTCTGGAAACACCATATATTTT.

This clone was seen a handful of times. The chain links TRBV4-1 to TRBJ1-1; D is ambiguous. CDR1 and CDR2 (germline): MGHRA, YSYEKL. V dropped 4 bases and J dropped 6 bases, with 21 bases sitting between them. CDR3 length: 16 amino acids. The CDR3 DNA reads TGCGCCAGCAGCCCTTTGTTAGGGTCCGGGGAACCTGAAGCTTTCTTT. Amino acid sequence: CASSPLLGSGEPEAFF.

The chain employs TRBV27 and TRBJ2-7; D is perhaps TRBD1 (6 bases). Trimming pared 3 bases from V and 6 bases from J, leaving 15 bases between. The CDR3 totals 14 residues. Germline CDR1 MNHEY, CDR2 SMNVEV (reference sequence). The CDR3 sequence: CASSFSLQGIEQYF. The CDR3 nucleotides are TGTGCCAGCAGTTTCTCCCTCCAGGGGATCGAGCAGTACTTC.

The rearrangement joins TRBV20-1 to TRBJ1-2, with TRBD1 matching over 8 bases. Germline V gene data show CDR1 as DFQATT and CDR2 as SNEGSKA (reference sequence). The V and J ends lost 8 bases and 7 bases, in that order; junction bases with no gene match: 6. This CDR3 contains 11 residues. In DNA form, the CDR3 reads TGCAGTACACAGGGGGAGTCTGGCTACACCTTC. This gives the protein CSTQGESGYTF.

The chain carries TRBV19 and TRBJ1-1, with 9 bases lining up with TRBD1. J gave up 6 bases and V 8 bases, and 16 bases lay outside the gene matches. This CDR3 region has 16 residues. Germline loops: CDR1 LNHDA, CDR2 SQIVND (reference sequence). The CDR3 sequence: CASSRGQGPNWAEAFF. The CDR3 nucleotides read TGTGCCAGTTCCCGAGGACAGGGGCCCAACTGGGCTGAAGCTTTCTTT.

The chain recombines TRBV6-1 with TRBJ1-1, with TRBD1 matching 8 bases. CDR3 length: 17 amino acids. The V segment lost 2 bases and the J segment 2 bases; nucleotides outside the gene matches: 10. The V gene's germline CDR1 is MNHNS and CDR2 SASEGT. DNA of the CDR3: TGTGCCAGCAGTGAAAAGGACAGGGACGGAAAAAACACTGAAGCTTTCTTT. This encodes CASSEKDRDGKNTEAFF.

The chain recombines TRBV25-1 with TRBJ2-7, with 14 positions matching TRBD2. CDR1 and CDR2 (germline): MGHDK, SYGVNS. The V segment lost 4 bases and the J segment 1 base; nucleotides outside the gene matches: 3. The CDR3 consists of 16 residues. The CDR3 protein is CASSGLAGGPSYEQYF. DNA of the CDR3: TGTGCCAGCAGTGGACTAGCGGGAGGGCCTTCCTACGAGCAGTACTTC.

This chain uses TRBV6-5 with TRBJ2-3; 7 bases line up with TRBD2. The CDR3 sequence is 16 residues long. CDR1 is MNHEY, CDR2 SVGAGI, per germline. V trimming: 4 bases; J trimming: 6 bases; junction bases outside the gene matches: 13. CDR3 in DNA: TGTGCCAGCAGTTCCACCTCCGGGACTACCGGGGATACGCAGTATTTT. Amino acid sequence: CASSSTSGTTGDTQYF.

J is TRBJ1-2 and V is TRBV5-6, with 7 positions matching TRBD1. Germline-derived CDR1 and CDR2 are SGHDT and YYEEEE. Trimming at V came to 4 bases and at J to 5 bases, leaving 14 bases not matched to a gene. The CDR3 is 16 residues long. The CDR3 sequence: CASSPDFYSTGYGYTF. For the CDR3, the DNA is TGTGCCAGCAGCCCAGACTTCTACTCGACAGGGTATGGCTACACCTTC.

The gene calls are TRBV5-1 and TRBJ1-1, with D uncertain. Germline lookup yields CDR1 SGHRS and CDR2 YFSETQ. The CDR3 extends over 13 amino acids. V lost 4 bases and J 1 base, leaving 8 bases between the germline ends. The DNA of the CDR3 is TGCGCCAGCAGCGTAAATAAGAACACTGAAGCTTTCTTT. Amino acids: CASSVNKNTEAFF.

This sequence joins TRBV7-2 and TRBJ2-3; D is undetermined. This CDR3 comprises 11 residues. V shed 7 bases and J shed 6 bases, with 8 bases lying between them. The V gene's germline CDR1 is SGHTA and CDR2 FQGNSA. The CDR3 protein is CASTQSDTQYF. The CDR3 nucleotides are TGTGCCAGCACCCAGTCTGATACGCAGTATTTT.

The chain employs TRBV5-1 and TRBJ2-7, with D perhaps TRBD2 (5 bases). This CDR3 has 15 residues. The germline CDR1 and CDR2 sequences are SGHRS and YFSETQ. The V gene lost 0 bases and the J gene lost 0 bases, with 10 bases spanning the gap. For the CDR3, the DNA is TGCGCCAGCAGCTTGGTCGGCGGAGGCTCCTACGAGCAGTACTTC. Residues: CASSLVGGGSYEQYF.

J is TRBJ1-1 and V is TRBV28, with 11 bases fitting TRBD1. The CDR3 is 14 residues long. V was pared by 5 bases and J by 4 bases, with 3 bases of the junction left unmatched. Germline V gives CDR1 MDHEN, CDR2 SYDVKM. The CDR3 sequence is CASSRDRGFTEAFF. Here the CDR3 DNA reads TGTGCCAGCAGTAGGGACAGGGGGTTCACTGAAGCTTTCTTT.

The chain has TRBV15 and TRBJ2-2, with TRBD2 identical over 7 bases. V trimming: 8 bases; J trimming: 4 bases; junction bases outside the gene matches: 4. Germline V CDR1 and CDR2: LNHNV, YYDKDF (reference sequence). The length of the CDR3 is 13 residues. The CDR3 is CATQRDFTGELFF. In DNA form, the CDR3 reads TGTGCCACCCAGCGGGACTTCACCGGGGAGCTGTTTTTT.

The chain has TRBV9 and TRBJ2-4; D is perhaps TRBD1 (7 bases). V was clipped by 0 bases and J by 7 bases, with 14 bases between them. Germline assignment: CDR1 SGDLS and CDR2 YYNGEE. The CDR3 is 15 amino acids. CDR3 DNA: TGTGCCAGCAGCGTAGTCTCAGGGGGGACTAACATTCAGTACTTC. The encoded protein is CASSVVSGGTNIQYF. The variable domain in full, completed from reference TRBV9 and TRBJ2-4, reads DSGVTQTPKHLITATGQRVTLRCSPRSGDLSVYWYQQSLDQGLQFLIQYYNGEERAKGNILERFSAQQFPDLHSELNLSSLELGDSALYFCASSVVSGGTNIQYFGAGTRLSVL.

The chain has TRBV11-2 and TRBJ2-5; the D is unclear. The V and J ends lost 3 bases and 5 bases respectively, with 13 bases between them. The CDR3 consists of 14 residues. Germline V CDR1 and CDR2: SGHAT, FQNNGV. The CDR3 DNA is TGTGCCAGCAGCTTTTCCGGTATCGTGGAGACCCAGTACTTC. Translated: CASSFSGIVETQYF.

On this clone itself: Other DNA sequences in the sample encode the same CDR3. V is TRBV28 and J is TRBJ1-2; no definite D call. Per the germline V gene, CDR1 is MDHEN and CDR2 is SYDVKM. The CDR3 length is 13 residues. Deletions cut 2 bases from V and 3 bases from J, with 7 bases between. The CDR3 coding sequence is TGTGCCAGCAGTTTAACGGGTGACTATGGCTACACCTTC. It yields the protein CASSLTGDYGYTF.

The genes are TRBV19 and TRBJ2-5; 13 bases fit TRBD2. V dropped 4 bases and J dropped 5; count of bases not matched to a gene: 1. This CDR3 comprises 14 residues. CDR1 LNHDA and CDR2 SQIVND come from the germline V gene (reference sequence). CDR3 bases: TGTGCCAGTAGTACGACTAGCGGGAGGGAGACCCAGTACTTC. This sequence encodes CASSTTSGRETQYF. Drawing the rest from reference TRBV19 and TRBJ2-5, the complete variable domain is DGGITQSPKYLFRKEGQNVTLSCEQNLNHDAMYWYRQDPGQGLRLIYYSQIVNDFQKGDIAEGYSVSREKKESFPLTVTSAQKNPTAFYLCASSTTSGRETQYFGPGTRLLVL.

The chain is built from TRBV5-4 and TRBJ2-7; D might be TRBD1 (5 bases). CDR1 and CDR2 from the germline V gene are SGHNT and YYREEE (reference sequence). The CDR3 has 15 amino acids. Trimming left V 3 bases short and J 3 bases short, with 16 bases between. CDR3 DNA: TGTGCCAGCAGCTCAAACGATAGGGGTATCTACGAGCAGTACTTC. Amino acid sequence: CASSSNDRGIYEQYF.

The genes are TRBV14 and TRBJ2-1; TRBD2 aligns across 10 bases. Germline CDR1 is SGHDN and CDR2 is FVKESK. The CDR3 extends over 15 amino acids. J was trimmed by 4 bases and V by 2 bases; bases with no gene match: 2. This CDR3 reads CASSQRTSGYNEQFF. CDR3 nucleotide sequence: TGTGCCAGCAGCCAACGGACTAGCGGATACAATGAGCAGTTCTTC.

This clone was counted only a few times. This sequence joins TRBV7-9 and TRBJ1-2, with 8 bases matching TRBD1. The CDR3 spans 13 residues. The germline gives CDR1 SEHNR, CDR2 FQNEAQ (reference sequence). V shed 5 bases and J 6 bases; nucleotides not matched to a gene: 5. CDR3 sequence reads: CASSGQGLDGYTF. The CDR3 DNA follows: TGTGCCAGCAGCGGACAGGGTCTGGATGGCTACACCTTC.

V is TRBV9 and J is TRBJ2-7; TRBD2 aligns across 8 bases. The CDR3 is made up of 15 amino acids. Germline CDR1 reads SGDLS; CDR2 reads YYNGEE. V shed 0 bases and J 3 bases; nucleotides not matched to a gene: 5. DNA for the CDR3: TGTGCCAGCAGCGTAGGTGCCGGGGGGGGCTACGAGCAGTACTTC. Protein sequence: CASSVGAGGGYEQYF.

V is TRBV2 and J is TRBJ1-3, with 8 positions matching TRBD1. The CDR3 consists of 15 residues. Germline V gives CDR1 SNHLY, CDR2 FYNNEI. V lost 4 bases, J lost 0 bases, and 2 bases stayed unmatched. The CDR3 region has the DNA TGTGCCAGCAGTGCGGGACAGGACTCTGGAAACACCATATATTTT. Translating gives CASSAGQDSGNTIYF.

The chain couples TRBV19 to TRBJ1-4; D remains ambiguous. The CDR3 runs to 12 residues. Germline values: CDR1 LNHDA, CDR2 SQIVND (reference sequence). V lost 5 bases and J 11 bases, leaving 12 bases between the germline ends. CDR3 nucleotides: TGTGCCAGTAGTTTGTCGCAGGCGAAACTGTTTTTT. This codes for CASSLSQAKLFF.

This clone was recorded only once. This chain uses TRBV28 with TRBJ2-7; unclear D gene. Trimming pared 2 bases from V and 4 bases from J, leaving 9 bases between. CDR1 and CDR2 (germline): MDHEN, SYDVKM. This CDR3 contains 13 residues. CDR3 nucleotide sequence: TGTGCCAGCAGTTTAGTGGCTGCATACGAGCAGTACTTC. This codes for CASSLVAAYEQYF.

This sequence joins TRBV29-1 and TRBJ1-5; D gene unclear. V was clipped by 4 bases and J by 5 bases, with 15 bases between them. This CDR3 is built from 14 residues. Germline V lookup: CDR1 SQVTM, CDR2 ANQGSEA. This CDR3 reads CSVGEDAGDQPQHF. Written as DNA, the CDR3 is TGCAGCGTTGGGGAGGATGCTGGGGATCAGCCCCAGCATTTT.